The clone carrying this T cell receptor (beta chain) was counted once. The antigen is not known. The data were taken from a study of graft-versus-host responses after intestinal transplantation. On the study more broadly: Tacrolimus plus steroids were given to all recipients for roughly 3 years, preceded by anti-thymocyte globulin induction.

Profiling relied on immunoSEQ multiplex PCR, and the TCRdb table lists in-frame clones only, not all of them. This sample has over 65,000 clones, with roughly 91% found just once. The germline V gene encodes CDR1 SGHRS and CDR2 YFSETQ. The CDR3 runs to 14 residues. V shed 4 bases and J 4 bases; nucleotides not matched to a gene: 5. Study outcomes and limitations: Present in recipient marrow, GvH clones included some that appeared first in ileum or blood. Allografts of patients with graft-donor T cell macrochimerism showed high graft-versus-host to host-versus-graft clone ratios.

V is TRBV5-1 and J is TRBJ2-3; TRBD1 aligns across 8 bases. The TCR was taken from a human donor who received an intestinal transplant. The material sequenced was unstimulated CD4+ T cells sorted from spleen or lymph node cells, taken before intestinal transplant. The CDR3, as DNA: TGCGCCAGCAGCCCAGGACAGGGTTCAGATACGCAGTATTTT. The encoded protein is CASSPGQGSDTQYF.